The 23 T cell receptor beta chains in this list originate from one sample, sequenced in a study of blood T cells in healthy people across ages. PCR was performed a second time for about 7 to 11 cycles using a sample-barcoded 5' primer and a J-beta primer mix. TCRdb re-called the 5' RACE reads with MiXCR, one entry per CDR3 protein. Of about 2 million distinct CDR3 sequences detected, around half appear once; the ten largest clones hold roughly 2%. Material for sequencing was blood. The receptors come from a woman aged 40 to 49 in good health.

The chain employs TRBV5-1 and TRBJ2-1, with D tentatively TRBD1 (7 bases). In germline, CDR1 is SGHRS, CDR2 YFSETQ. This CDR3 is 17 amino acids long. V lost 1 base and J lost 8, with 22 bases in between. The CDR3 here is CASSLFLRGAQNDEQFF. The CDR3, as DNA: TGCGCCAGCAGCTTGTTCCTCAGGGGGGCCCAAAACGATGAGCAGTTCTTC.

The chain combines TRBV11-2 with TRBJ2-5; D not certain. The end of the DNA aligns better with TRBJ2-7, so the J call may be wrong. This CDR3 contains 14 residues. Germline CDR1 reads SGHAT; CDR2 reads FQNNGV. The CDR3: CASSFGGSPNEQYF. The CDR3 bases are TGTGCCAGCAGCTTCGGTGGTAGCCCCAACGAGCAGTACTTC.

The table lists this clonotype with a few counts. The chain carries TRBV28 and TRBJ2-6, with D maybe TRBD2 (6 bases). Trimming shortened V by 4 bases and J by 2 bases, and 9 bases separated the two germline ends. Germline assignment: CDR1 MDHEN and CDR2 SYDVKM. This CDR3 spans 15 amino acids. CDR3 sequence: CASSWSGAGANVLTF. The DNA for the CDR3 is TGTGCCAGCAGTTGGTCGGGGGCTGGGGCCAACGTCCTGACTTTC. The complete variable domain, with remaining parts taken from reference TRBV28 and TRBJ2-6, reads DVKVTQSSRYLVKRTGEKVFLECVQDMDHENMFWYRQDPGLGLRLIYFSYDVKMKEKGDIPEGYSVSREKKERFSLILESASTNQTSMYLCASSWSGAGANVLTFGAGSRLTVL.

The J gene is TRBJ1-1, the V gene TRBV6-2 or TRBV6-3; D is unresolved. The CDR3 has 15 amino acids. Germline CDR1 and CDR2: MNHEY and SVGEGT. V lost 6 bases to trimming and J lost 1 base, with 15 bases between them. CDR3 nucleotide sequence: TGTGCCAGCAGCCCATACGATCCGCCGAACACTGAAGCTTTCTTT. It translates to CASSPYDPPNTEAFF.

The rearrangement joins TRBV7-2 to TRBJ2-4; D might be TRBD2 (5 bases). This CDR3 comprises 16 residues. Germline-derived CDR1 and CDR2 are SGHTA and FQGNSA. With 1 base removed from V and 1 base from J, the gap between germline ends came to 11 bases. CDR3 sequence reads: CASSLVPGKAKNIQYF. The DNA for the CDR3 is TGTGCCAGCAGCTTAGTTCCGGGGAAGGCCAAAAACATTCAGTACTTC.

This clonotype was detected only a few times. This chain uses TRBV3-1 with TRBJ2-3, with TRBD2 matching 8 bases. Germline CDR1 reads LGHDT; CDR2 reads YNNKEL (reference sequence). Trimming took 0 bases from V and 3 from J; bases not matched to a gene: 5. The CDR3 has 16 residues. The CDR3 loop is CASSQDVGGATDTQYF. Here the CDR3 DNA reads TGTGCCAGCAGCCAAGATGTCGGGGGGGCAACAGATACGCAGTATTTT.

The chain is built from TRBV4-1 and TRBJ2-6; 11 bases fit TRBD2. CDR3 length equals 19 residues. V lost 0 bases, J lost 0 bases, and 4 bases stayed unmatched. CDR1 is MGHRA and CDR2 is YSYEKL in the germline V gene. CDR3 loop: CASSQEYGLAGSGANVLTF. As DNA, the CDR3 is TGCGCCAGCAGCCAAGAGTATGGACTAGCGGGCTCTGGGGCCAACGTCCTGACTTTC.

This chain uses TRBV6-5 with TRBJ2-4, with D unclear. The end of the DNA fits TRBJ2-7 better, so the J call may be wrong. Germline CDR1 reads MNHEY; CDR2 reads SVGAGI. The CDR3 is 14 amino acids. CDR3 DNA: TGTGCCAGCAGTTACTCCCCCAGCAACTACGAGCAGTACTTC. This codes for CASSYSPSNYEQYF.

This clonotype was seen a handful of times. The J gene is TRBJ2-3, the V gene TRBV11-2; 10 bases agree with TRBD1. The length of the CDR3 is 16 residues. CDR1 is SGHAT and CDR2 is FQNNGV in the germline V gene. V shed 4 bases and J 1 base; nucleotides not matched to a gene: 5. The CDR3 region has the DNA TGTGCCAGCAGCTGGGGACAGGGGAGTGGCACAGATACGCAGTATTTT. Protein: CASSWGQGSGTDTQYF. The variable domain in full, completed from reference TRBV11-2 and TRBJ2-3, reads EAGVAQSPRYKIIEKRQSVAFWCNPISGHATLYWYQQILGQGPKLLIQFQNNGVVDDSQLPKDRFSAERLKGVDSTLKIQPAKLEDSAVYLCASSWGQGSGTDTQYFGPGTRLTVL.

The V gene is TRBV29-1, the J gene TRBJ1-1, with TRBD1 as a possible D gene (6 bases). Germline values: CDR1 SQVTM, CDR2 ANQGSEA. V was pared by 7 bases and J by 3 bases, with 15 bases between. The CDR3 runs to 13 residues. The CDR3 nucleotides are TGCAGCGCTCCAAAGGGGGGAGACACTGAAGCTTTCTTT. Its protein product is CSAPKGGDTEAFF.

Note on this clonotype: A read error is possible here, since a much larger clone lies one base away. CDR3 sequence: CASSLESVLLMTYNEQFF. The CDR3 DNA follows: TGCGCCAGCAGCTTGGAGTCGGTATTGCTAATGACCTACAATGAGCAGTTCTTC. J is TRBJ2-1 and V is TRBV5-1; D is uncertain. CDR3 length: 18 amino acids. Per the germline V gene, CDR1 is SGHRS and CDR2 is YFSETQ. Trimming removed 0 bases from V and 2 bases from J, with 18 bases in between.

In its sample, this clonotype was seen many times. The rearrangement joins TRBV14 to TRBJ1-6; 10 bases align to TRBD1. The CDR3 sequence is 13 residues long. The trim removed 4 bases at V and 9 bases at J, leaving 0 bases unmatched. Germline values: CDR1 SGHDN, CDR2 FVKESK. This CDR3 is CASSRDRGSPLHF. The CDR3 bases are TGTGCCAGCAGCCGGGACAGGGGTTCACCCCTCCACTTT.

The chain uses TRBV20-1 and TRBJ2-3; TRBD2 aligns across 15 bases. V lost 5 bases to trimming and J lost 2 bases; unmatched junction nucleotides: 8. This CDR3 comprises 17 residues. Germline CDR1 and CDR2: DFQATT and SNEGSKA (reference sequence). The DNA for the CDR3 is TGCAGTGCTCTCGGACTAGCGGGGGGGCCGTCCACAGATACGCAGTATTTT. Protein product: CSALGLAGGPSTDTQYF.

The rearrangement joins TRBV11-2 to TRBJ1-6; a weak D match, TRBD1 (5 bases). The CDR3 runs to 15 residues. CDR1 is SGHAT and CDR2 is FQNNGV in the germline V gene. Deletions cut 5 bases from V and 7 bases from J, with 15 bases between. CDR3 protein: CASSLQGPSNSPLHF. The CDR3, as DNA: TGTGCCAGCAGCCTCCAGGGACCCTCGAATTCACCCCTCCACTTT. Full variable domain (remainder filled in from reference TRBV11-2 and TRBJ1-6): EAGVAQSPRYKIIEKRQSVAFWCNPISGHATLYWYQQILGQGPKLLIQFQNNGVVDDSQLPKDRFSAERLKGVDSTLKIQPAKLEDSAVYLCASSLQGPSNSPLHFGNGTRLTVT.

CDR3 sequence reads: CSARVLAGARNEQYF. DNA for the CDR3: TGCAGTGCTAGGGTACTAGCGGGGGCGCGGAATGAGCAGTACTTC. V and J are TRBV20-1 and TRBJ2-5, with 11 bases that match TRBD2. With V trimmed by 3 bases and J by 11 bases, 14 bases remained unmatched. In germline, CDR1 is DFQATT, CDR2 SNEGSKA (reference sequence). The CDR3 spans 15 residues.

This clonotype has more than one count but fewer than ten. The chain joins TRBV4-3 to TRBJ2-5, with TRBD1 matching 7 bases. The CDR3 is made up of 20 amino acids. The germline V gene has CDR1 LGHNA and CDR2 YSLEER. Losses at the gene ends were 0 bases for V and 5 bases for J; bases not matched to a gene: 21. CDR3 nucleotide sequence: TGCGCCAGCAGCCAAGATGTAGATGGGTGGCGAGAAGGGACAGCGGAGACCCAGTACTTC. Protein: CASSQDVDGWREGTAETQYF.

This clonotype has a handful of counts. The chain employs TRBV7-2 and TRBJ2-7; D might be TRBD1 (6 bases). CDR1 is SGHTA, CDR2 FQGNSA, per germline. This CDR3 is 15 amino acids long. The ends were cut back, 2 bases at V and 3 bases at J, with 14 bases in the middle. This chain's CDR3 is CASSLNRVTLYEQYF. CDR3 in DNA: TGTGCCAGCAGCTTAAACAGGGTTACCCTCTACGAGCAGTACTTC.

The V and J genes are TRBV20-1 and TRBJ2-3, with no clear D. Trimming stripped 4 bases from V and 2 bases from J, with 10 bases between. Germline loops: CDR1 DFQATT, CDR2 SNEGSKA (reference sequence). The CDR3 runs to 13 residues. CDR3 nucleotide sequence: TGCAGTGCTACGCAGGATTTCACAGATACGCAGTATTTT. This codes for CSATQDFTDTQYF.

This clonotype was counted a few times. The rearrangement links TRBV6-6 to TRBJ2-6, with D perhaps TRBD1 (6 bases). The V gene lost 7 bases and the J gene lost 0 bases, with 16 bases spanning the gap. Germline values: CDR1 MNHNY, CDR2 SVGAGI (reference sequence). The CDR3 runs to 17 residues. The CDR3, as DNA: TGTGCCAGCATGTACAGGGCTACAATCTCTGGGGCCAACGTCCTGACTTTC. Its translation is CASMYRATISGANVLTF.

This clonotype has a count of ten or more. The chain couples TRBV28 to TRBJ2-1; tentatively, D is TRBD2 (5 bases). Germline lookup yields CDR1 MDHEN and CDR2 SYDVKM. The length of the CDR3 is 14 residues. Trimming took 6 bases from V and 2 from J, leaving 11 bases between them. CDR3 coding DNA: TGTGCCAGCAGGTCTAGCCGCGCCTACAATGAGCAGTTCTTC. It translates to CASRSSRAYNEQFF.

The CDR3 loop is CAISEGQGEANYGYTF. The CDR3 DNA is TGTGCCATCAGTGAGGGACAGGGGGAAGCTAACTATGGCTACACCTTC. The V and J genes are TRBV10-3 and TRBJ1-2; TRBD1 agrees at 10 bases. The germline V gene encodes CDR1 ENHRY and CDR2 SYGVKD. This CDR3 region has 16 residues. The V and J ends lost 2 bases and 0 bases, in that order; junction bases with no gene match: 3.

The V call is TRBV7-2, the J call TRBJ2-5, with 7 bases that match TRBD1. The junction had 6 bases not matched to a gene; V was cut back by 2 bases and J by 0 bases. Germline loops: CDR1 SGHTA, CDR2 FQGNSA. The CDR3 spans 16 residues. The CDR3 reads CASSLLGTVYQETQYF. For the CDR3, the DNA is TGTGCCAGCAGCTTACTAGGGACAGTGTACCAAGAGACCCAGTACTTC.

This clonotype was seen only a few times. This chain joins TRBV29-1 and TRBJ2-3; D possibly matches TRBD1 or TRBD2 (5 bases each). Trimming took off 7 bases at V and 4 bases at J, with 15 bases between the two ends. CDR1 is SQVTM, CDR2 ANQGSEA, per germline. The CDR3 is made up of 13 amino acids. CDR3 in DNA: TGCAGCGCCAGGGTCCCGGGGCCAGATACGCAGTATTTT. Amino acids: CSARVPGPDTQYF.